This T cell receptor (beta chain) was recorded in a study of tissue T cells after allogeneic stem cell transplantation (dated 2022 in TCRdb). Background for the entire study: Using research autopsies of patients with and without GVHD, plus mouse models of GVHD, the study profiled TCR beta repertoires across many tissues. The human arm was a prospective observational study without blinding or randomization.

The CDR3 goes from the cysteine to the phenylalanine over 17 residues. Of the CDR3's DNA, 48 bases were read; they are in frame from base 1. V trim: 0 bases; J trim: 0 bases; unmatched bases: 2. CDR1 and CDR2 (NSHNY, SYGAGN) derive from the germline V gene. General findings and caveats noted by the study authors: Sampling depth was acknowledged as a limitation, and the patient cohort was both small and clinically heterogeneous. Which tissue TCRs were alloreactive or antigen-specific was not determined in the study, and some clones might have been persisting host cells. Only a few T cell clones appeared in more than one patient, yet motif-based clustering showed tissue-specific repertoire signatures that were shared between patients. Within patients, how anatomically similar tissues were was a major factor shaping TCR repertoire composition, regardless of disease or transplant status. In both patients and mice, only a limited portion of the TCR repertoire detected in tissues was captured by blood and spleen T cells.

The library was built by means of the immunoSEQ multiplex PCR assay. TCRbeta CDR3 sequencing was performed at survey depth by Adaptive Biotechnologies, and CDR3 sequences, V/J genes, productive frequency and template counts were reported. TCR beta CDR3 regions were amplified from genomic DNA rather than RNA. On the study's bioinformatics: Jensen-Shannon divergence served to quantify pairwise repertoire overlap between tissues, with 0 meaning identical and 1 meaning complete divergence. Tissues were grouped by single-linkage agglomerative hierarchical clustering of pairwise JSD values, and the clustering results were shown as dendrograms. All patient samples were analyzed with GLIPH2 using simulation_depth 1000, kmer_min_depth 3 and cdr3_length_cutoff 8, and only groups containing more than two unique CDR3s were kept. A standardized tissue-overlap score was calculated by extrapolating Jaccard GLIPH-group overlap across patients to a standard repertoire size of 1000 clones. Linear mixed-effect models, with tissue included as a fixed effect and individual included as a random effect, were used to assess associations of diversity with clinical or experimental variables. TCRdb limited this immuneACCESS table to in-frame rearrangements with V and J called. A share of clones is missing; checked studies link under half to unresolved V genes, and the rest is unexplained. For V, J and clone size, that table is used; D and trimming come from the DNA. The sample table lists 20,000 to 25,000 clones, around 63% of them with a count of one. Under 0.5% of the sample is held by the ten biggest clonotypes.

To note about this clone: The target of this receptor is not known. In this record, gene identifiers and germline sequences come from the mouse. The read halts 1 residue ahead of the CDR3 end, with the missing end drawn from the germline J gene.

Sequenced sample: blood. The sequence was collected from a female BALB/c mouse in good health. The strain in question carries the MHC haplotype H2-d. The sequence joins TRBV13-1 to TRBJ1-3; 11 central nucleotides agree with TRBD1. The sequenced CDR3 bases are TGTGCCAGCAGTGATGCTGGGACAGGGGGTTCTGGAAATACGCTCTAT. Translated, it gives CASSDAGTGGSGNTLY. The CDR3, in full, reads CASSDAGTGGSGNTLYF.